The 21 T cell receptor beta chains presented below share a single source sample, sequenced in a study of blood T cell repertoires in COVID-19. TCRdb's table, derived via immunoSEQ multiplex PCR, lists solely in-frame clones and lacks some. The profile shows about 180,000 clones, 70% to 90% of them singletons. The specimen was peripheral blood. These receptor sequences come from a human donor with active or convalescent COVID-19. The donor label of this sample is uncertain.

The chain has TRBV5-1 and TRBJ1-5; 8 bases map to TRBD1. Germline V gives CDR1 SGHRS, CDR2 YFSETQ. J lost 5 bases, V lost 4 bases, and 2 bases had no gene match. The CDR3 is 13 residues long. In nucleotides, the CDR3 is TGCGCCAGCAGCGTGACAGGGGATCAGCCCCAGCATTTT. Protein sequence: CASSVTGDQPQHF. The full variable domain, in which reference TRBV5-1 and TRBJ1-5 provide the parts outside the CDR3, is KAGVTQTPRYLIKTRGQQVTLSCSPISGHRSVSWYQQTPGQGLQFLFEYFSETQRNKGNFPGRFSGRQFSNSRSEMNVSTLELGDSALYLCASSVTGDQPQHFGDGTRLSIL.

The chain couples TRBV29-1 to TRBJ1-6, with TRBD1 matching over 7 bases. Trimming removed 7 bases from V and 7 bases from J; junction bases left unmatched: 7. Germline CDR1 SQVTM, CDR2 ANQGSEA. The CDR3 has 13 amino acids. CDR3 loop: CSACLDRNSPLHF. The CDR3 nucleotides read TGCAGCGCGTGTTTGGACAGGAATTCACCCCTCCACTTT.

The chain carries TRBV7-9 and TRBJ2-7; TRBD2 matches at 7 bases. CDR3 length equals 19 residues. CDR1 is SEHNR, CDR2 FQNEAQ, per germline (reference sequence). V dropped 3 bases and J dropped 3; count of bases not matched to a gene: 20. Here the CDR3 reads CASSFGDYRGTSSVYEQYF. DNA for the CDR3: TGTGCCAGCAGCTTCGGGGACTACCGGGGAACTTCTTCAGTCTACGAGCAGTACTTC.

The rearrangement joins TRBV14 to TRBJ2-2; 9 bases align to TRBD2. Unmatched junction bases numbered 7, after V lost 5 bases and J lost 6 bases. There are 15 residues in the CDR3. CDR1 and CDR2 (germline): SGHDN, FVKESK. The CDR3 spells CASSWRGGVPGELFF. Written as DNA, the CDR3 is TGTGCCAGCAGCTGGCGGGGGGGAGTGCCCGGGGAGCTGTTTTTT.

This clone was observed a single time. The chain links TRBV3-1 (or the pseudogene TRBV3-2) to TRBJ2-5, with D unresolved. Germline CDR1 reads LGHDT; CDR2 reads YNNKEL (reference sequence). The CDR3 extends over 13 amino acids. The V end lost 6 bases, the J end lost 5 bases, and 13 bases lay between the germline ends. CDR3 residues: CASSTTTRETQYF. In DNA form, the CDR3 reads TGTGCCAGCAGTACGACAACCCGGGAGACCCAGTACTTC.

The chain combines TRBV5-4 with TRBJ2-3; tentative D call: TRBD2 (5 bases). V was pared by 2 bases and J by 2 bases, with 9 bases between. The CDR3 totals 14 residues. Germline CDR1 SGHNT, CDR2 YYREEE (reference sequence). The CDR3 is CASSFGGYTDTQYF. CDR3 nucleotides: TGTGCCAGCAGCTTTGGCGGGTACACAGATACGCAGTATTTT.

The CDR3 sequence: CASSLGLGTGGYEQYF. In DNA, the CDR3 is TGTGCCAGCAGCTTGGGTCTAGGGACAGGGGGCTACGAGCAGTACTTC. This chain uses TRBV5-4 with TRBJ2-7, with 11 nucleotides matching TRBD1. There are 16 residues in the CDR3. The ends lost 0 bases at V and 3 bases at J; junction bases unmatched: 5. The germline gives CDR1 SGHNT, CDR2 YYREEE (reference sequence).

The chain combines TRBV6-2 or TRBV6-3 with TRBJ1-2; a possible D gene is TRBD1 (5 bases). Germline CDR1 reads MNHEY; CDR2 reads SVGEGT. The CDR3 sequence is 13 residues long. V gave up 4 bases and J gave up 5 bases, with 11 bases separating them. As DNA, the CDR3 is TGTGCCAGCAGTTGGCAGGGCCCTTATGGCTACACCTTC. Amino acids: CASSWQGPYGYTF.

The rearrangement uses TRBV3-1 (or the pseudogene TRBV3-2) and TRBJ2-2; TRBD2 might be the D (5 bases). The CDR3 sequence is 16 residues long. V was pared by 2 bases and J by 6 bases, with 16 bases between. CDR1 and CDR2 from the germline V gene are LGHDT and YNNKEL (reference sequence). CDR3 sequence reads: CASSQRLGRRAGELFF. The CDR3 region has the DNA TGTGCCAGCAGCCAACGGCTAGGGAGACGCGCCGGGGAGCTGTTTTTT.

This rearrangement joins TRBV28 to TRBJ2-7; D gene uncertain. Germline V lookup: CDR1 MDHEN, CDR2 SYDVKM. V was pared by 6 bases and J by 4 bases, with 7 bases between. The CDR3 extends over 11 amino acids. DNA of the CDR3: TGTGCCAGCAGGTCGTTGTACGAGCAGTACTTC. Amino acid sequence: CASRSLYEQYF. The variable domain in full, with the rest retrieved from reference TRBV28 and TRBJ2-7, is DVKVTQSSRYLVKRTGEKVFLECVQDMDHENMFWYRQDPGLGLRLIYFSYDVKMKEKGDIPEGYSVSREKKERFSLILESASTNQTSMYLCASRSLYEQYFGPGTRLTVT.

This chain uses TRBV6-5 with TRBJ2-7; 11 nucleotides align to TRBD2. Per germline, CDR1 MNHEY and CDR2 SVGAGI. The CDR3 is 15 amino acids. The V segment lost 6 bases and the J segment 1 base; nucleotides outside the gene matches: 5. The CDR3, as DNA: TGTGCCAGCAGGACTGTAGCGGGAGGGTCCTACGAGCAGTACTTC. It is translated as CASRTVAGGSYEQYF.

The genes are TRBV6-5 and TRBJ1-2, with 7 bases lining up with TRBD1. Germline V gene sequence: CDR1 MNHEY, CDR2 SVGAGI. This CDR3 is 15 amino acids long. V shed 4 bases and J 0 bases; nucleotides not matched to a gene: 5. The CDR3 region is CASSSTGEANYGYTF. The CDR3 bases are TGTGCCAGCAGTTCCACAGGGGAGGCTAACTATGGCTACACCTTC.

The chain employs TRBV5-1 and TRBJ2-1; a weak D match, TRBD2 (6 bases). V was shortened by 2 bases and J by 4 bases, with 10 bases between the two germline ends. Germline assignment: CDR1 SGHRS and CDR2 YFSETQ. The CDR3 contains 14 residues. CDR3 amino acids: CASSFLADYNEQFF. The CDR3 DNA is TGCGCCAGCAGCTTCTTAGCGGATTACAATGAGCAGTTCTTC.

The rearrangement joins TRBV27 to TRBJ2-2, with TRBD2 matching 7 bases. The CDR3 is 14 amino acids. V lost 8 bases and J lost 1; bases outside the gene matches: 4. Germline-derived CDR1 and CDR2 are MNHEY and SMNVEV (reference sequence). CDR3 DNA sequence: TGTGCCAGCGGAGGCGGGAGGAACACCGGGGAGCTGTTTTTT. This gives the protein CASGGGRNTGELFF.

The chain links TRBV2 to TRBJ1-1; D call uncertain. V shed 7 bases and J shed 6 bases, with 12 bases lying between them. CDR3 size: 12 residues. Germline CDR1 is SNHLY and CDR2 is FYNNEI. The CDR3 region is CASKGGGAEAFF. DNA for the CDR3: TGTGCCAGCAAAGGAGGTGGGGCTGAAGCTTTCTTT.

This chain connects TRBV5-1 to TRBJ2-2; TRBD2 matches 7 bases. The length of the CDR3 is 14 residues. Germline assignment: CDR1 SGHRS and CDR2 YFSETQ. The ends lost 6 bases at V and 4 bases at J; junction bases unmatched: 6. The CDR3 DNA follows: TGCGCCAGCACCCTCGCGGGAGCCACCGGGGAGCTGTTTTTT. This translates into CASTLAGATGELFF.

J is TRBJ1-1 and V is TRBV7-3; D unclear. Looked up from germline, CDR1 is SGHTA and CDR2 is FQGTGA. CDR3 length equals 12 residues. V lost 4 bases and J lost 11, with 14 bases in between. The CDR3 loop reads CASSSPGKLAFF. In DNA form, the CDR3 reads TGTGCCAGCAGCTCCCCCGGGAAGCTGGCTTTCTTT.

This chain uses TRBV23-1 with TRBJ1-1, with 12 bases matching TRBD1. TRBV23-1 is placed among ORFs of uncertain function. With V trimmed by 0 bases and J by 5 bases, 13 bases remained unmatched. This CDR3 is built from 19 residues. The CDR3 here is CASSQSEGTGGDVRTEAFF. The DNA for the CDR3 is TGCGCCAGCAGTCAATCCGAGGGGACAGGGGGCGATGTGAGGACTGAAGCTTTCTTT.

V is TRBV28 and J is TRBJ1-2, with 10 bases lining up with TRBD1. This CDR3 spans 14 amino acids. CDR1 and CDR2 (germline): MDHEN, SYDVKM. Germline trimming cut 2 bases from V and 6 bases from J; bases unmatched to any gene: 3. This chain's CDR3 is CASSLGTGVNGYTF. For the CDR3, the DNA is TGTGCCAGCAGTTTAGGGACAGGGGTTAATGGCTACACCTTC.

Only one count was recorded for this clone. J is TRBJ2-3 and V is TRBV5-1, with D possibly TRBD1 on 6 matching bases. The CDR3 has 15 amino acids. The V end was cut by 4 bases, the J end by 2 bases, with 14 bases between. Per the germline V gene, CDR1 is SGHRS and CDR2 is YFSETQ. The CDR3 region has the DNA TGCGCCAGCAGCCTGGTGGGGGCCTACACAGATACGCAGTATTTT. Protein sequence: CASSLVGAYTDTQYF.

V is TRBV5-1 and J is TRBJ2-2; a possible D gene is TRBD2 (6 bases). Between the trimmed V and J ends, which lost 4 bases and 7 bases, there was a span of 17 bases. CDR1 is SGHRS, CDR2 YFSETQ, per germline. This CDR3 is 15 amino acids long. The CDR3 region is CASSNPGPGGGELFF. The DNA for the CDR3 is TGCGCCAGCAGCAATCCGGGACCCGGGGGCGGGGAGCTGTTTTTT. Filled out from reference TRBV5-1 and TRBJ2-2, the complete variable domain reads KAGVTQTPRYLIKTRGQQVTLSCSPISGHRSVSWYQQTPGQGLQFLFEYFSETQRNKGNFPGRFSGRQFSNSRSEMNVSTLELGDSALYLCASSNPGPGGGELFFGEGSRLTVL.